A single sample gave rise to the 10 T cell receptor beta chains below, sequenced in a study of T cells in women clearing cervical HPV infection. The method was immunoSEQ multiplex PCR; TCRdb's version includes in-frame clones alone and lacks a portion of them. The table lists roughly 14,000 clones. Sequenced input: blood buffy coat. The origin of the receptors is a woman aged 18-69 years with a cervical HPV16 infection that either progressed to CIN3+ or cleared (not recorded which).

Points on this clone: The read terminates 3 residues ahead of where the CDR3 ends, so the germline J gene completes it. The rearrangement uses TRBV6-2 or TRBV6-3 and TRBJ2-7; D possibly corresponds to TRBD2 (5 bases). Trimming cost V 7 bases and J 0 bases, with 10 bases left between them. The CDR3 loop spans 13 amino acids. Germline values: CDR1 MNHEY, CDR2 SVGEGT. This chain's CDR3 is CASTPGSSYEQYF. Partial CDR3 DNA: TGTGCCAGCACCCCGGGGTCCTCCTACGAG.

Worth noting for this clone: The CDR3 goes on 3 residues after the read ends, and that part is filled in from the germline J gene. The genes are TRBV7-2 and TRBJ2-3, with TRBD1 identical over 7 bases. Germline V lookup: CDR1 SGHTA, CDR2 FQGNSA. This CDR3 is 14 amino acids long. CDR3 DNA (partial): TGTGCCAGCAGCGAGGGACAGCACCAAGAGACG. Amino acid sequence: CASSEGQHQET. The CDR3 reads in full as CASSEGQHQETQYF.

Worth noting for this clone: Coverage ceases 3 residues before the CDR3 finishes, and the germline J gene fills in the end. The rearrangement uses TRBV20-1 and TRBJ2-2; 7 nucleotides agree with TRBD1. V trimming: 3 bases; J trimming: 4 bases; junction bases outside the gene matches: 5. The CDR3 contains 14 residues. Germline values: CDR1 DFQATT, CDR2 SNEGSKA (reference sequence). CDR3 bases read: TGCAGTGCTAGGACAGGGACGGGCACCGGGGAG. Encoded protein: CSARTGTGTGE. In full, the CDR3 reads CSARTGTGTGELFF.

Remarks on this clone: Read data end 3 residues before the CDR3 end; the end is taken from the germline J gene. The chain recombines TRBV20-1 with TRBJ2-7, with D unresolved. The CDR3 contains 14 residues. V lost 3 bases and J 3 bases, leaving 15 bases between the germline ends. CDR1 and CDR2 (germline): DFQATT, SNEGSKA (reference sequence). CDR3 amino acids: CSASASVSVYEQYF. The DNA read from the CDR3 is TGCAGTGCTAGCGCCTCGGTTTCGGTCTACGAG.

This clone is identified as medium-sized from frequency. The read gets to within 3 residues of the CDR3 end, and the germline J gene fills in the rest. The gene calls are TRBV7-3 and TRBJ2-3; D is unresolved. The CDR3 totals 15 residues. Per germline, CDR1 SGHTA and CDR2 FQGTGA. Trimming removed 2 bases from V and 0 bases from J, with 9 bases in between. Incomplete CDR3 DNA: TGTGCCAGCAGCTTAGGGCAGTTTAGCACAGATACG. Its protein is CASSLGQFSTDT. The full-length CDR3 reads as CASSLGQFSTDTQYF.

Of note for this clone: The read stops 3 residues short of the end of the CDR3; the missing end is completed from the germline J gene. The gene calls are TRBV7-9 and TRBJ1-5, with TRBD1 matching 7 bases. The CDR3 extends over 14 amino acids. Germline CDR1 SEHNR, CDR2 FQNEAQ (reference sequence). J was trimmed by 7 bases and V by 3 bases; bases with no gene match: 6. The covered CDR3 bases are TGTGCCAGCAGCTTCGAACAGGGGTACCAGCCC. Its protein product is CASSFEQGYQP. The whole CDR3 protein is CASSFEQGYQPQHF.

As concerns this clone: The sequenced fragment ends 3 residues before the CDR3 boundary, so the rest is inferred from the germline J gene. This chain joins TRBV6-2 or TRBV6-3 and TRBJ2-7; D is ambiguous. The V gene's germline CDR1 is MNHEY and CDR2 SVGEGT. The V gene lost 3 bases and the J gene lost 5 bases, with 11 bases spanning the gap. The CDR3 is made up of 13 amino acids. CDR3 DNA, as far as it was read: TGTGCCAGCAGTTATCGGGTTAGCCACGAG. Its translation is CASSYRVSHE. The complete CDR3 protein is CASSYRVSHEQYF.

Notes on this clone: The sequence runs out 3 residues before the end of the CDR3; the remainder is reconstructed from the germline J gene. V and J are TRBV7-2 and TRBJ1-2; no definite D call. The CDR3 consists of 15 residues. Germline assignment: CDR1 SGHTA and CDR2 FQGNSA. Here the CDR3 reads CASSLMTLSTDTYTF. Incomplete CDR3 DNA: TGTGCCAGCAGCTTAATGACGTTAAGCACAGATACC. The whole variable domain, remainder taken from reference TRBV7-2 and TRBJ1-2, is GAGVSQSPSNKVTEKGKDVELRCDPISGHTALYWYRQSLGQGLEFLIYFQGNSAPDKSGLPSDRFSAERTGGSVSTLTIQRTQQEDSAVYLCASSLMTLSTDTYTFGSGTRLTVV.

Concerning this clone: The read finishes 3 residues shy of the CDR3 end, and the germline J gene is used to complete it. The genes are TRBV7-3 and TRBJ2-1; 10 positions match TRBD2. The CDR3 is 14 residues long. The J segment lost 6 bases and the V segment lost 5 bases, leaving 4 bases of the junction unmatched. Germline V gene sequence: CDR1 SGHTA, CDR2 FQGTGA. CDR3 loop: CASSDPSGSNEQFF. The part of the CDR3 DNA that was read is TGTGCCAGCAGCGACCCTAGCGGGAGCAATGAG.

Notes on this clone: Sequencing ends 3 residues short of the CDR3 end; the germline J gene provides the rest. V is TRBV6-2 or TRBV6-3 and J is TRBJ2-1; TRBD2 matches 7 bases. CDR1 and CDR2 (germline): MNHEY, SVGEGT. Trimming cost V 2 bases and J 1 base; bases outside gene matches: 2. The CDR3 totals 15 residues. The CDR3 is CASSYGRESYNEQFF. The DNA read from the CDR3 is TGTGCCAGCAGTTACGGGCGGGAGTCCTACAATGAG.